This paragraph covers one T cell receptor (beta chain) sequence. No antigen is known for it. TCRdb's copy holds only in-frame clones and misses some; the assay was immunoSEQ multiplex PCR. This table holds approximately 160,000 clones, about 93% found once. The data belong to a study of T cell responses to AZD1222 COVID-19 vaccine. Overall study results and limits: Close to half of spike-specific TCRs reportedly recognize unmutated variant regions. After two AZD1222 doses, spike-specific TCR breadth and depth rose versus day 0. At baseline, just a handful of AZD1222 recipients tested seropositive. White British people made up most donors, females outnumbered males, and clonal diversity was possibly underestimated.

The source material was peripheral blood, sampled on day 0 of AZD1222 vaccination. This receptor was taken from an adult in good health.

The CDR3 reads CASSPAGTFNQPQHF. CDR3 coding DNA: TGTGCCAGTTCACCCGCTGGGACCTTCAATCAGCCCCAGCATTTT. This chain links TRBV19 with TRBJ1-5; D may be TRBD1 (5 bases). The CDR3 spans 15 residues. Per the germline V gene, CDR1 is LNHDA and CDR2 is SQIVND (reference sequence). Trimming pared 8 bases from V and 3 bases from J, leaving 17 bases between.